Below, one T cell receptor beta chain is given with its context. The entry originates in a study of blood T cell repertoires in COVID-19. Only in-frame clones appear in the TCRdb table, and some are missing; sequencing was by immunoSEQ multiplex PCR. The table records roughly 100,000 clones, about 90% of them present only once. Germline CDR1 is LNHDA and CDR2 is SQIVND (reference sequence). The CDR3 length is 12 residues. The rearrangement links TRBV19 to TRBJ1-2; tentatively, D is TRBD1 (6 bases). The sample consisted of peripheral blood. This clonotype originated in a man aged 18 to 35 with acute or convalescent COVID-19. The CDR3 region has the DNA TGTGCTACCCGGGGGGCGGACTATGGCTACACCTTC. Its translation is CATRGADYGYTF.